A single sample gave rise to the 8 T cell receptor beta chains below, sequenced in a study of T cell repertoires in cytomegalovirus infection. TCRdb fed the reads into MiXCR, producing one record per CDR3 protein. This sample yields some 940,000 distinct CDR3 sequences, of which under 40% are seen a single time; roughly an eighth belongs to the top ten. These TCRs are of unknown antigen specificity. This specimen consisted of cultured CD8+ T cells from PBMCs, obtained from culture after CMV antigen stimulation. The receptors were sampled from a human donor in good health (CMV status not recorded). Some clones in this sample may be carry-over from other donors' samples.

This chain uses TRBV4-3 with TRBJ2-1; a possible D gene is TRBD2 (5 bases). The CDR3 loop spans 13 amino acids. The germline CDR1 and CDR2 sequences are LGHNA and YSLEER. The V and J ends lost 9 bases and 4 bases respectively, with 13 bases between them. This chain's CDR3 is CARSGGPYNEQFF. The CDR3 bases are TGCGCCAGGAGCGGTGGCCCGTACAATGAGCAGTTCTTC.

V and J are TRBV19 and TRBJ1-5, with D possibly TRBD1 on 5 matching bases. Germline CDR1 reads LNHDA; CDR2 reads SQIVND (reference sequence). This CDR3 spans 14 amino acids. V dropped 1 base and J dropped 6 bases, with 10 bases sitting between them. The CDR3 spells CASSIGRGSQPQHF. In nucleotides, the CDR3 is TGTGCCAGTAGTATAGGAAGGGGAAGTCAGCCCCAGCATTTT. Full variable domain (remainder filled in from reference TRBV19 and TRBJ1-5): DGGITQSPKYLFRKEGQNVTLSCEQNLNHDAMYWYRQDPGQGLRLIYYSQIVNDFQKGDIAEGYSVSREKKESFPLTVTSAQKNPTAFYLCASSIGRGSQPQHFGDGTRLSIL.

CDR3 DNA sequence: TGTGCCAGCAGCTTTCTAACCTACAATGAGCAGTTCTTC. This gives the protein CASSFLTYNEQFF. The V call is TRBV7-2, the J call TRBJ2-1; D is unresolved. Germline V gene lookup returns CDR1 SGHTA and CDR2 FQGNSA. The CDR3 loop spans 13 amino acids. V dropped 3 bases and J dropped 2 bases, with 5 bases sitting between them.

This clonotype came up once. This sequence joins TRBV10-3 and TRBJ1-4, with D possibly matching TRBD1 (5 bases). The CDR3 contains 16 residues. V lost 3 bases and J lost 2, with 13 bases in between. CDR1 is ENHRY and CDR2 is SYGVKD in the germline V gene. CDR3 nucleotide sequence: TGTGCCATCAGTGAATGGGGCGAGCGGACTAATGAAAAACTGTTTTTT. This sequence encodes CAISEWGERTNEKLFF.

This clonotype turned up a few times. The chain is built from TRBV7-8 and TRBJ1-3; TRBD1 is a possible D gene (5 bases). CDR3 length: 14 amino acids. The V gene's germline CDR1 is SGHVS and CDR2 FQNEAQ. V was trimmed by 5 bases and J by 8 bases, leaving 16 bases between them. CDR3 amino acids: CASSPTGGGYTIYF. CDR3 in DNA: TGTGCCAGCAGCCCCACTGGGGGAGGGTACACCATATATTTT.

This clonotype has just a few counts. V is TRBV7-9 and J is TRBJ1-2, with 7 bases lining up with TRBD1. Trimming removed 5 bases from V and 8 bases from J; junction bases left unmatched: 8. This CDR3 comprises 13 residues. Looked up from germline, CDR1 is SEHNR and CDR2 is FQNEAQ (reference sequence). The CDR3 region has the DNA TGTGCCAGCAGCCAGGACAGGCTGGACGGCTACACCTTC. This gives the protein CASSQDRLDGYTF.

This clonotype was seen a few times. This chain uses TRBV2 with TRBJ2-3; 7 bases fit TRBD1. The V gene's germline CDR1 is SNHLY and CDR2 FYNNEI. The CDR3 consists of 16 residues. The V segment lost 3 bases and the J segment 1 base; nucleotides outside the gene matches: 7. The CDR3 DNA follows: TGTGCCAGCAGTGATGGAGTAGGGACAGGCACAGATACGCAGTATTTT. Residues: CASSDGVGTGTDTQYF.

The chain links TRBV9 to TRBJ2-5, with TRBD2 identical over 9 bases. Germline-derived CDR1 and CDR2 are SGDLS and YYNGEE. This CDR3 has 16 residues. The V gene end was trimmed by 0 bases and the J gene end by 1 base; junction bases not matched to a gene: 4. DNA of the CDR3: TGTGCCAGCAGCGTAGTATCTAGCGGGGTCCAAGAGACCCAGTACTTC. It specifies CASSVVSSGVQETQYF.